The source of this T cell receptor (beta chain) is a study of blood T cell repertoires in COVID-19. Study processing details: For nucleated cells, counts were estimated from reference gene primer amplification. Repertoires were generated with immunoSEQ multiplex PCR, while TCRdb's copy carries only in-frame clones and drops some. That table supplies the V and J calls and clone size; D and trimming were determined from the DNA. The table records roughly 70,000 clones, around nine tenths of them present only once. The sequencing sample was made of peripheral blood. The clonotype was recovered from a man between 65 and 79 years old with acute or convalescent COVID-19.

The CDR3 DNA is TGTGCCAGTAGTATGAATGGCGGTGTCGGGTCTGGGGCCAACGTCCTGACTTTC. This codes for CASSMNGGVGSGANVLTF. The chain has TRBV19 and TRBJ2-6; D call uncertain. V was shortened by 3 bases and J by 1 base, with 16 bases between the two germline ends. Germline V gene sequence: CDR1 LNHDA, CDR2 SQIVND (reference sequence). There are 18 residues in the CDR3.